The 20 T cell receptor beta chains below were found in one sample sequenced in a study of blood T cell repertoires in COVID-19. Profiling relied on immunoSEQ multiplex PCR, and the TCRdb table lists in-frame clones only, not all of them. The sample lists around 110,000 clones, approximately 90% occurring once. Sequencing input: peripheral blood. Source of these receptors: a human donor with active COVID-19. The donor label of this sample is uncertain.

This chain links TRBV11-3 with TRBJ2-1; 9 bases are a match to TRBD2. V was clipped by 0 bases and J by 5 bases; unmatched bases: 5. The CDR3 sequence is 16 residues long. Germline assignment: CDR1 SGHNT and CDR2 YENEEA. Written as DNA, the CDR3 is TGTGCCAGCAGCTTAGATTGGGCGGGGGGGCACAATGAGCAGTTCTTC. Protein: CASSLDWAGGHNEQFF. Drawing the rest from reference TRBV11-3 and TRBJ2-1, the complete variable domain is EAGVVQSPRYKIIEKKQPVAFWCNPISGHNTLYWYLQNLGQGPELLIRYENEEAVDDSQLPKDRFSAERLKGVDSTLKIQPAELGDSAVYLCASSLDWAGGHNEQFFGPGTRLTVL.

The sample holds a few counts of this clone. J is TRBJ2-7 and V is TRBV9; 8 bases map to TRBD2. Trimming removed 2 bases from V and 3 bases from J; junction bases left unmatched: 4. Germline V gene sequence: CDR1 SGDLS, CDR2 YYNGEE. CDR3 size: 14 residues. The CDR3 sequence is CASSVPGRDYEQYF. The DNA for the CDR3 is TGTGCCAGCAGCGTCCCCGGGAGGGACTACGAGCAGTACTTC.

The chain uses TRBV5-4 and TRBJ2-2; TRBD2 agrees at 8 bases. The V segment lost 4 bases and the J segment 7 bases; nucleotides outside the gene matches: 9. The V gene's germline CDR1 is SGHNT and CDR2 YYREEE (reference sequence). The CDR3 contains 15 residues. In nucleotides, the CDR3 is TGTGCCAGCAGCCTCCCGCGGGGGGCGGGCGGGGAGCTGTTTTTT. This encodes CASSLPRGAGGELFF.

The rearrangement joins TRBV5-5 to TRBJ2-3; weak D call: TRBD1 (5 bases). Trimming left V 2 bases short and J 7 bases short, with 8 bases between. The CDR3 length is 12 residues. Germline V gene lookup returns CDR1 SGHKS and CDR2 YYEKEE (reference sequence). The CDR3 protein is CASSFQGNTQYF. In nucleotides, the CDR3 is TGTGCCAGCAGCTTTCAGGGTAATACGCAGTATTTT.

The V gene is TRBV5-5, the J gene TRBJ2-3; TRBD1 is a possible D gene (6 bases). The V end lost 2 bases, the J end lost 1 base, and 11 bases lay between the germline ends. The CDR3 length is 15 residues. CDR1 SGHKS and CDR2 YYEKEE come from the germline V gene (reference sequence). The DNA of the CDR3 is TGTGCCAGCAGCTTATACAGGGCCGGCACAGATACGCAGTATTTT. This sequence encodes CASSLYRAGTDTQYF.

The chain employs TRBV7-2 and TRBJ1-2; no definite D call. Deletions cut 5 bases from V and 4 bases from J, with 8 bases between. The V gene's germline CDR1 is SGHTA and CDR2 FQGNSA. The CDR3 loop spans 12 amino acids. The CDR3 DNA reads TGTGCCAGCAGCCCCACAGTCTATGGCTACACCTTC. It codes for CASSPTVYGYTF.

The chain is built from TRBV3-1 (or the pseudogene TRBV3-2) and TRBJ1-2; 8 bases align to TRBD1. This CDR3 has 16 amino acids. The germline gives CDR1 LGHDT, CDR2 YNNKEL (reference sequence). The junction had 12 bases not matched to a gene; V was cut back by 4 bases and J by 5 bases. The CDR3, as DNA: TGTGCCAGCAGCCGAGGACAGGGAGGGGGCCTATATGGCTACACCTTC. Protein: CASSRGQGGGLYGYTF.

The V and J genes are TRBV27 and TRBJ2-7, with 7 bases lining up with TRBD1. Germline V gene data show CDR1 as MNHEY and CDR2 as SMNVEV (reference sequence). The CDR3 totals 14 residues. After removal of 6 bases from V and 4 bases from J, the junction contained 9 bases not matched to a gene. The CDR3 region is CASSQGDRLYEQYF. CDR3 sequence (DNA): TGTGCCAGCAGCCAGGGGGACAGACTATACGAGCAGTACTTC.

V usage is TRBV5-8 and J usage is TRBJ1-4, with D possibly TRBD1 on 5 matching bases. The germline gives CDR1 SGHTS, CDR2 YDEGEE. Trimming cost V 4 bases and J 8 bases, with 15 bases left between them. The CDR3 runs 14 residues. CDR3: CASSRRGGSEKLFF. The CDR3 nucleotides read TGTGCCAGCAGCAGACGCGGGGGGTCCGAAAAACTGTTTTTT.

The genes are TRBV1 and TRBJ2-7; TRBD1 reflects the table's D call only, with no check against the DNA. TRBV1 is labeled a pseudogene. The CDR3 contains 14 residues. CDR3 region: CTSSAYRGSYEQYF. For the CDR3, the DNA is TGCACCAGCAGCGCCTACAGGGGGTCCTACGAGCAGTACTTC.

The chain links TRBV11-2 to TRBJ2-4; 9 bases match TRBD2. CDR3 length equals 15 residues. V lost 2 bases to trimming and J lost 5 bases; unmatched junction nucleotides: 4. CDR1 is SGHAT and CDR2 is FQNNGV in the germline V gene. The CDR3 reads CASSLRASGENIQYF. The DNA of the CDR3 is TGTGCCAGCAGCTTAAGGGCTAGCGGGGAAAACATTCAGTACTTC.

The V gene is TRBV3-1 (or the pseudogene TRBV3-2), the J gene TRBJ2-3; 7 bases are a match to TRBD1. Germline V gene sequence: CDR1 LGHDT, CDR2 YNNKEL (reference sequence). The CDR3 totals 16 residues. Trimming at V came to 0 bases and at J to 1 base, leaving 4 bases not matched to a gene. Here the CDR3 DNA reads TGTGCCAGCAGCCAAGATACCCAGGGGGGCACAGATACGCAGTATTTT. It codes for CASSQDTQGGTDTQYF.

The chain uses TRBV28 and TRBJ1-1, with D unclear. The length of the CDR3 is 12 residues. CDR1 is MDHEN, CDR2 SYDVKM, per germline. Trimming pared 3 bases from V and 1 base from J, leaving 3 bases between. CDR3 nucleotide sequence: TGTGCCAGCAGTTTTCGGAACACTGAAGCTTTCTTT. It yields the protein CASSFRNTEAFF.

The genes are TRBV6-5 and TRBJ2-3, with 9 nucleotides matching TRBD2. This CDR3 contains 14 residues. The germline gives CDR1 MNHEY, CDR2 SVGAGI. The V segment lost 4 bases and the J segment 9 bases; nucleotides outside the gene matches: 8. The CDR3 sequence: CASSLRGGQWTQYF. The CDR3 DNA sequence: TGTGCCAGCAGTTTGCGGGGGGGACAGTGGACGCAGTATTTT.

The V gene is TRBV27, the J gene TRBJ1-6, with 7 bases lining up with TRBD1. With 6 bases clipped from V and 8 bases from J, the junction kept 10 bases outside the gene matches. The CDR3 totals 15 residues. Germline V CDR1 and CDR2: MNHEY, SMNVEV (reference sequence). The DNA for the CDR3 is TGTGCCAGCAGCCCTACAGGGGTATGGGATTCACCCCTCCACTTT. It codes for CASSPTGVWDSPLHF.

This chain connects TRBV10-3 to TRBJ2-7; 10 positions agree with TRBD1. This CDR3 has 13 residues. V gave up 4 bases and J gave up 7 bases; unmatched junction bases: 4. Germline loops: CDR1 ENHRY, CDR2 SYGVKD. The CDR3 here is CAISGDRGKEQYF. The CDR3 DNA follows: TGTGCCATCAGTGGGGACAGGGGTAAAGAGCAGTACTTC.

The chain uses TRBV30 and TRBJ1-4, with D perhaps matching TRBD1 (5 bases). This CDR3 has 14 amino acids. Per the germline V gene, CDR1 is GTSNPN and CDR2 is SVGIG (reference sequence). Trimming took 3 bases from V and 5 from J, leaving 13 bases between them. The CDR3 loop is CAWRLGGGNEKLFF. The DNA for the CDR3 is TGTGCCTGGAGACTCGGGGGAGGGAATGAAAAACTGTTTTTT. Full variable domain (outside the CDR3, taken from reference TRBV30 and TRBJ1-4): SQTIHQWPATLVQPVGSPLSLECTVEGTSNPNLYWYRQAAGRGLQLLFYSVGIGQISSEVPQNLSASRPQDRQFILSSKKLLLSDSGFYLCAWRLGGGNEKLFFGSGTQLSVL.

The rearrangement links TRBV2 to TRBJ1-1, with 10 bases that match TRBD1. The CDR3 is made up of 13 amino acids. CDR1 SNHLY and CDR2 FYNNEI come from the germline V gene. Trimming cost V 7 bases and J 7 bases; bases outside gene matches: 6. The CDR3 DNA reads as TGTGCCAGCACCGCGGGACAGGGGCTTGAAGCTTTCTTT. Amino acid sequence: CASTAGQGLEAFF.

This sequence joins TRBV14 and TRBJ1-1, with 8 nucleotides matching TRBD1. V was pared by 6 bases and J by 0 bases, with 6 bases of the junction left unmatched. This CDR3 contains 15 residues. The germline gives CDR1 SGHDN, CDR2 FVKESK. As DNA, the CDR3 is TGTGCCAGCAGAAGGACAGGGCTTATGAACACTGAAGCTTTCTTT. It specifies CASRRTGLMNTEAFF.

The gene calls are TRBV18 and TRBJ2-5; tentatively, D is TRBD1 (6 bases). The V end was cut by 6 bases, the J end by 1 base, with 12 bases between. The length of the CDR3 is 14 residues. From germline, CDR1 is KGHSH and CDR2 LQKENI. The chain's CDR3 is CASSRQTGQETQYF. In nucleotides, the CDR3 is TGTGCCAGCTCGCGACAGACAGGCCAAGAGACCCAGTACTTC.